What follows describes a single T cell receptor (beta chain). The target antigen is unknown. TCRdb fed the 5' RACE reads into MiXCR, producing one record per CDR3 protein. Of around 200,000 distinct CDR3 sequences detected, around 9.5% appear once; the ten largest clones hold 3.5% to 4%. The data stem from a study of T-cell memory formation after mild COVID-19. Study-level background: TCR clustering was largely donor specific. Study observations and caveats: Clones that contracted clustered mainly in CM and EM if CD4+ and in EMRA if CD8+.

V was cut by 5 bases and J by 8 bases, with 16 bases left in between. Looked up from germline, CDR1 is MDHEN and CDR2 is SYDVKM. This CDR3 contains 15 residues. The sequenced material came from PBMCs or a T cell subset sorted from them (not recorded which). This clonotype originated in a young man who had mild COVID-19 (a few samples of this study predate the infection). Cell type and time point are not known. This sequence joins TRBV28 and TRBJ1-6, with unresolved D. CDR3 bases: TGTGCCAGCAGTATACCGCCTCGGCGGGATTCACCCCTCCACTTT. Encoded protein: CASSIPPRRDSPLHF.